Shown below are 6 T cell receptor beta chains from a single sample sequenced in a study of Ad26.COV2.S vaccination and SARS-CoV-2 variants. Noted treatment: around 19 received Ad26.COV2.S at low or high dose, single or two shots; five or six received placebo; per-sample allocation not given. The study sampled participants on day 63 after the first vaccine or placebo injection. Sequencing used immunoSEQ multiplex PCR; TCRdb keeps in-frame clones, though not all of them. Of 500,000 or so clones listed, roughly 89% are singletons. The sample consisted of peripheral blood, taken in a trial of Ad26.COV2.S vaccine versus placebo. These receptors originate from a person aged 18 to 59 who received the Ad26.COV2.S COVID-19 vaccine or a placebo.

The chain employs TRBV6-2 or TRBV6-3 and TRBJ2-5, with 13 bases lining up with TRBD2. Germline assignment: CDR1 MNHEY and CDR2 SVGEGT. The V gene end was trimmed by 6 bases and the J gene end by 6 bases; junction bases not matched to a gene: 13. The CDR3 sequence is 17 residues long. The CDR3 nucleotides are TGTGCCAGCAGCCTGGGACTAGCGGGAAGTGTCGGGAAGACCCAGTACTTC. This gives the protein CASSLGLAGSVGKTQYF.

The sample holds one count of this clone. The CDR3 DNA reads TGCGCCAGCAGCTCTCGTCCTAGTCGCGGGGGAGATACGCAGTATTTT. Translation: CASSSRPSRGGDTQYF. J is TRBJ2-3 and V is TRBV5-1, with 7 bases identical to TRBD2. The CDR3 extends over 16 amino acids. The junction had 12 bases not matched to a gene; V was cut back by 3 bases and J by 5 bases. CDR1 and CDR2 from the germline V gene are SGHRS and YFSETQ.

V and J are TRBV14 and TRBJ1-4; D unresolved. The CDR3 extends over 15 amino acids. The germline V and J ends were trimmed by 4 bases and 0 bases, with 9 bases remaining between them. Germline loops: CDR1 SGHDN, CDR2 FVKESK. In DNA form, the CDR3 reads TGTGCCAGCAGCCTTATGGCGGCAACTAATGAAAAACTGTTTTTT. The encoded protein is CASSLMAATNEKLFF.

The gene calls are TRBV5-5 and TRBJ2-5; D may be TRBD2 (5 bases). Germline lookup yields CDR1 SGHKS and CDR2 YYEKEE (reference sequence). Trimming took 4 bases from V and 2 from J, leaving 12 bases between them. The CDR3 extends over 14 amino acids. CDR3 DNA: TGTGCCAGCAGCAGGACTCCTCTGCAAGAGACCCAGTACTTC. Translation gives CASSRTPLQETQYF.

The gene calls are TRBV7-2 and TRBJ1-1; weak D call: TRBD1 (5 bases). The CDR3 runs 13 residues. The V end lost 6 bases, the J end lost 1 base, and 9 bases lay between the germline ends. Germline V lookup: CDR1 SGHTA, CDR2 FQGNSA. DNA for the CDR3: TGTGCCAGCAGATTCACAGGGAACACTGAAGCTTTCTTT. Encoded protein: CASRFTGNTEAFF.

The CDR3 reads CASSLRPSAYNEQFF. The CDR3 nucleotides read TGTGCCAGCAGCTTAAGACCTTCAGCCTACAATGAGCAGTTCTTC. The chain couples TRBV7-3 to TRBJ2-1; D unclear. CDR1 and CDR2 (germline): SGHTA, FQGTGA. This CDR3 spans 15 amino acids. V lost 1 base, J lost 2 bases, and 9 bases lay in between.